Listed here is a single TCR beta chain. Its antigen is unknown. No per-base quality is available; no much larger clone lies one base away. This sample was taken from a study of T cells in Graves' hyperthyroidism and ophthalmopathy (dated by TCRdb to about 2019). Regarding the study in general: Peripheral blood samples were taken at the time of initial diagnosis, prior to any treatment. Once sampling was done, hyperthyroidism patients were given methimazole at a starting dose of 30 mg daily, whereas ophthalmopathy patients were given high-dose intravenous methylprednisolone. The approximately 95 discovery patients were divided at random into training and test sets in a 7:3 ratio. To identify distinguishing TCR V-J signatures, a discovery cohort of 100 or so patients was used, comprising 43 with Graves' ophthalmopathy and some 57 with stable Graves' hyperthyroidism. In addition, the study compared T-cell repertoires in thyroid tissue and in blood from about 6 Graves' hyperthyroidism patients. An independent validation cohort of around 20 hyperthyroidism patients and approximately 17 patients who later progressed to ophthalmopathy tested prospective prediction of ophthalmopathy. TCR Vbeta CDR3 sequencing of roughly 140 peripheral blood samples (approximately 44 ophthalmopathy, over 70 hyperthyroidism and roughly 17 progressor patients) is reported in the paper.

The TCR beta CDR3 regions were amplified from RNA transcripts. The TCR CDR3 was subjected to a first round of RT-PCR using the HTBI primer set and the Qiagen OneStep RT-PCR kit. Libraries were constructed in a second round of multiplex PCR, after which size selection and purification were carried out. Sequencing of the libraries was done on an Illumina HiSeq2000 using paired-end 100 bp reads. The study's own analysis went as follows. SOAPnuke was used to process the raw data, throwing out any read that contained adapters or uncalled bases, had a mean Phred below 15, or lacked an exact constant-primer or identifier match. High-quality paired reads were merged using COPE v1.2.5, and each unique nucleotide sequence was defined as a clonotype. MiTCR v1.1 was used to align the clonotypes against IMGT TRBV, TRBD and TRBJ reference segments. Only V-J combinations with frequency above 0.0001, covering 99.2% of repertoires, were analysed. The TCS score was defined as F50 (clonal expansion) divided by E x V (chaos), with BLOSUM62-based TCRdist calculated between CDR3 peptides within each V-J. Welch's t-statistics and random forest reduced several hundred V-J features to 13, which were used in a naive Bayes classifier (R e1071). TCRdb passed the public sequencing reads through fastp at Q25 and MiXCR, retaining productive beta sequences. Each CDR3 protein gets just one entry, which takes the most common genes and DNA from the rows behind it. The authors' filters were not applied to this entry. Present in this sample are about 180,000 distinct CDR3 sequences, over 15% of which were seen just once. In total, the top ten clones hold about 29% of the sample.

Stable Graves' hyperthyroidism was defined as no progression to ophthalmopathy during 18 months of follow-up. Hyperthyroidism patients were newly diagnosed, had a disease duration of under 2 months, and were aged 18 to 65 years. Any patient with an uncontrolled infection, another autoimmune disease, pregnancy or lactation was excluded. Diagnoses relied on clinical symptoms, serum thyroxine and TRAb, thyroid ultrasound and orbital computed tomography. PBMCs were isolated from about 9.1 ml of fresh peripheral blood by Ficoll-Paque density gradient centrifugation. Trizol reagent was used to extract total RNA, and RNA quality was then checked on an Agilent 2100 Bioanalyzer. The full study reports these points: In validation, the model predicted progression to ophthalmopathy with about 71% sensitivity and 72% to 85% specificity, a median of about 6.7 months before onset. Blood samples also contained most of the expanded thyroid clonotypes (frequency above 0.001), which suggests that blood repertoires may reflect thyroid immune responses. In cross-validation, a model built on a 13 V-J signature told ophthalmopathy apart from stable hyperthyroidism with 87.88% sensitivity and approximately 84% specificity, and in testing the same model reached 80%/75%. Sample size was not statistically predetermined, and blinding of investigators to group allocation was not performed.

Unmatched junction bases come to 9, with V trimmed by 3 bases and J by 3 bases. From the cysteine through the phenylalanine, the CDR3 covers 16 amino acids. The sequence is cut down to CDR3 DNA, 48 bases in frame from base 1. CDR1 SGHRS and CDR2 YFSETQ are derived from the germline V gene. Sequencing input: blood. Recombination linked TRBV5-1 to TRBJ2-5; 9 middle bases align to TRBD2. The sequence came from a woman aged 50 to 60 with Graves' hyperthyroidism. DNA sequence: TGCGCCAGCAGCTCCTTAGCGGGGGCCGGGGAAGAGACCCAGTACTTC. It specifies CASSSLAGAGEETQYF. The CDR3, completed at both ends by the reference TRBV5-1 and TRBJ2-5 genes, gives the full variable domain KAGVTQTPRYLIKTRGQQVTLSCSPISGHRSVSWYQQTPGQGLQFLFEYFSETQRNKGNFPGRFSGRQFSNSRSEMNVSTLELGDSALYLCASSSLAGAGEETQYFGPGTRLLVL.